One sample yielded the 12 T cell receptor beta chains listed below, sequenced in a study of human T cells and chemical hapten exposure (dated by TCRdb to about 2021). Library preparation employed RACE. Sequenced using a NextSeq 500. The public reads were reprocessed in TCRdb via fastp at Q25 and MiXCR, keeping in-frame beta chains. CDR3 protein sequences are deduplicated, and each keeps its most common genes and DNA. Recorded for this sample are 90,000 to 110,000 distinct CDR3 sequences; 30% to 35% of them occurred a single time. The top ten hold 2.5% to 3.5% of the sample. The time point label of this sample denotes: patch test 3, about 24 weeks after DPC sensitization. The sample's treatment or condition label, decoded: therapeutic diphenylcyclopropenone sensitization with weekly scalp DPC. This specimen consisted of whole blood, obtained in connection with sensitization to the hapten diphenylcyclopropenone (DPC). The receptors stem from a middle-aged man with alopecia areata. Some clones in this sample may be carry-over from other donors' samples.

This clonotype was found a few times. The J gene is TRBJ1-2, the V gene TRBV6-5, with D possibly matching TRBD1 (5 bases). Trimming shortened V by 4 bases and J by 8 bases, and 17 bases separated the two germline ends. The germline V gene encodes CDR1 MNHEY and CDR2 SVGAGI. The CDR3 runs to 14 residues. The CDR3 region has the DNA TGTGCCAGCAGTTCCGTCGGGGGGAAGGAGGGCTACACCTTC. Protein sequence: CASSSVGGKEGYTF.

The chain combines TRBV7-2 with TRBJ2-6, with D maybe TRBD2 (7 bases). The V gene's germline CDR1 is SGHTA and CDR2 FQGNSA. This CDR3 is built from 14 residues. V was clipped by 7 bases and J by 4 bases, with 11 bases between them. CDR3 DNA sequence: TGTGCCAGCATGGGGGGGCTCGGGGCCAACGTCCTGACTTTC. Translating gives CASMGGLGANVLTF.

CDR3 DNA sequence: TGTGCCTGGAGTGCCGGGGGGGGATACAATGAGCAGTTCTTC. Protein: CAWSAGGGYNEQFF. The chain carries TRBV30 and TRBJ2-1; TRBD2 matches 8 bases. CDR3 length: 14 residues. Unmatched junction bases numbered 3, after V lost 1 base and J lost 4 bases. Germline V CDR1 and CDR2: GTSNPN, SVGIG (reference sequence).

The sample holds a few counts of this clonotype. The CDR3 DNA follows: TGTGCCAGCAGCGTCTCGACTAGCAGCACAGATACGCAGTATTTT. Amino acid sequence: CASSVSTSSTDTQYF. The chain uses TRBV9 and TRBJ2-3, with 7 bases matching TRBD2. This CDR3 has 15 residues. The V and J ends lost 2 bases and 0 bases, in that order; junction bases with no gene match: 3. The germline V gene encodes CDR1 SGDLS and CDR2 YYNGEE.

V and J are TRBV11-1 and TRBJ2-3; D might be TRBD2 (6 bases). Trimming cost V 5 bases and J 2 bases, with 26 bases left between them. Germline values: CDR1 SGHAT, CDR2 FQDESV (reference sequence). This CDR3 spans 19 amino acids. The CDR3 DNA sequence: TGTGCCAGCAGCCAATACCCCGGGACTCCCGGACCATACACAGATACGCAGTATTTT. This sequence encodes CASSQYPGTPGPYTDTQYF.

The J gene is TRBJ2-1, the V gene TRBV7-2, with TRBD2 matching over 8 bases. V lost 6 bases to trimming and J lost 6 bases; unmatched junction nucleotides: 10. The germline V gene encodes CDR1 SGHTA and CDR2 FQGNSA. The CDR3 runs 15 residues. As DNA, the CDR3 is TGTGCCAGCAGACCCTCTCTAGCGGGTGGCAATGAGCAGTTCTTC. This sequence encodes CASRPSLAGGNEQFF.

In this sample, this clonotype turned up a few times. This chain joins TRBV12-3 or TRBV12-4 and TRBJ2-3; 7 nucleotides align to TRBD2. This CDR3 has 13 amino acids. V trimming: 5 bases; J trimming: 12 bases; junction bases outside the gene matches: 11. Written as DNA, the CDR3 is TGTGCCAGCAGTGGTCTCGGACTAGAAGTTCAGTATTTT. Its protein product is CASSGLGLEVQYF.

This clonotype was observed a handful of times. V and J are TRBV24-1 and TRBJ2-3; the D gene is possibly TRBD2 (5 bases). Germline CDR1 is KGHDR and CDR2 is SFDVKD. This CDR3 is 14 amino acids long. V lost 3 bases to trimming and J lost 1 base, with 7 bases between them. Written as DNA, the CDR3 is TGTGCCACCAGTGATACCGGGGGCACAGATACGCAGTATTTT. It specifies CATSDTGGTDTQYF.

The J gene is TRBJ2-3, the V gene TRBV28; D not certain. The CDR3 has 12 amino acids. The V end lost 8 bases, the J end lost 5 bases, and 11 bases lay between the germline ends. CDR1 and CDR2 (germline): MDHEN, SYDVKM. CDR3 nucleotides: TGTGCCAGCGGTGGGCAGGAAGATACGCAGTATTTT. It yields the protein CASGGQEDTQYF.

The chain is built from TRBV10-3 and TRBJ1-2; 8 positions agree with TRBD1. The junction had 8 bases not matched to a gene; V was cut back by 10 bases and J by 4 bases. Germline CDR1 ENHRY, CDR2 SYGVKD. The CDR3 sequence is 13 residues long. The CDR3 here is CATLRTGGYGYTF. CDR3 sequence (DNA): TGTGCCACCCTTAGAACAGGGGGCTATGGCTACACCTTC.

V is TRBV29-1 and J is TRBJ2-1; D gene unclear. This CDR3 has 11 amino acids. Per the germline V gene, CDR1 is SQVTM and CDR2 is ANQGSEA. The V end was cut by 4 bases, the J end by 4 bases, with 5 bases between. The CDR3 loop is CSVAGYNEQFF. The CDR3 DNA reads TGCAGCGTTGCCGGATACAATGAGCAGTTCTTC.

This clonotype was detected only a few times. J is TRBJ2-1 and V is TRBV3-1, with unresolved D. Trimming cost V 1 base and J 14 bases, with 18 bases left between them. The CDR3 covers 14 residues. Germline CDR1 LGHDT, CDR2 YNNKEL (reference sequence). CDR3 sequence reads: CASSQGPDKRRKFF. The CDR3 DNA follows: TGTGCCAGCAGCCAAGGACCAGATAAGCGTCGGAAGTTCTTC.